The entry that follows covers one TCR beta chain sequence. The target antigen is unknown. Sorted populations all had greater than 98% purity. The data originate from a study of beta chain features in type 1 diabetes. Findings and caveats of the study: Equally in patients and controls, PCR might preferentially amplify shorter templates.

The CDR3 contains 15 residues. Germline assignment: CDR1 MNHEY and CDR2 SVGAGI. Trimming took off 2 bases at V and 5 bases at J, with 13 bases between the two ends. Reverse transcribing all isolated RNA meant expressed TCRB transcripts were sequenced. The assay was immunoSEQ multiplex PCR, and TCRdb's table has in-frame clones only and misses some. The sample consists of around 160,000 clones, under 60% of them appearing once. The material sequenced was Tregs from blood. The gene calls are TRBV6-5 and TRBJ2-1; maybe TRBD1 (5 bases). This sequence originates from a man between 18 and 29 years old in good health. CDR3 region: CASSYMDTLNNEQFF. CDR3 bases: TGTGCCAGCAGTTACATGGACACCCTTAACAATGAGCAGTTCTTC.